Here is one T cell receptor (beta chain) with its context. These data belong to a study of shared clonotypes between healthy human individuals. Libraries were prepared by immunoSEQ multiplex PCR; TCRdb keeps only in-frame clonotypes and omits some of them. The sample has 980,000 or so clones, approximately 80% seen once. CDR3 length equals 14 residues. Between the trimmed V and J ends, which lost 2 bases and 7 bases, there was a span of 12 bases. Germline assignment: CDR1 SGHVS and CDR2 FQNEAQ. Sequencing was performed on memory CD4+ T cells sorted from blood. Noted subset: CD45RA-negative fraction. The clonotype was recovered from a man aged 18 to 30 in good health. The chain uses TRBV7-8 and TRBJ1-5; no definite D call. CDR3 protein: CASSLMVGTQPQHF. The CDR3, as DNA: TGTGCCAGCAGCTTAATGGTAGGCACGCAGCCCCAGCATTTT.